A single sample is the source of the 10 T cell receptor beta chains below, sequenced in a study of T cell repertoires in cytomegalovirus infection. These receptors have no identified antigens. Each CDR3 protein gets one entry after TCRdb re-called the reads with MiXCR. The sample has 370,000 or so distinct CDR3 sequences; nearly 35% are singletons. This sample comprised cultured PBMCs, obtained from culture after CMV antigen stimulation. The receptors stem from a human donor in good health (CMV status not recorded). Some clones in this sample may be carry-over from other donors' samples.

This chain uses TRBV12-3 or TRBV12-4 with TRBJ1-1; D gene unclear. The V gene lost 2 bases and the J gene lost 1 base, with 8 bases spanning the gap. The CDR3 extends over 14 amino acids. The CDR3 loop reads CASSLNSQNTEAFF. CDR3 coding DNA: TGTGCCAGCAGTTTAAACAGCCAGAACACTGAAGCTTTCTTT.

The V call is TRBV19, the J call TRBJ2-1; no firm D call. The CDR3 has 11 residues. Germline assignment: CDR1 LNHDA and CDR2 SQIVND (reference sequence). V was clipped by 6 bases and J by 3 bases, with 3 bases between them. The CDR3 protein is CASRFYNEQFF. The CDR3, as DNA: TGTGCCAGTAGATTCTACAATGAGCAGTTCTTC.

The rearrangement joins TRBV7-6 to TRBJ1-5; TRBD1 might be the D (5 bases). The CDR3 is made up of 14 amino acids. Germline CDR1 SGHVS, CDR2 FNYEAQ. Deletions cut 5 bases from V and 5 bases from J, with 13 bases between. The CDR3, as DNA: TGTGCCAGCAGCCCCCAGGGAGGTGATCAGCCCCAGCATTTT. It specifies CASSPQGGDQPQHF.

The chain joins TRBV28 to TRBJ2-5, with 7 bases lining up with TRBD2. CDR3 size: 16 residues. CDR1 and CDR2 (germline): MDHEN, SYDVKM. With V trimmed by 5 bases and J by 2 bases, 11 bases remained unmatched. This CDR3 reads CASSPFGGSPQETQYF. The CDR3 bases are TGTGCCAGCAGTCCCTTCGGCGGGAGCCCACAAGAGACCCAGTACTTC.

As regards this clonotype: The conserved final phenylalanine or tryptophan is absent from the CDR3, which likely points to a read error. The genes are TRBV4-1 and TRBJ1-1; the D gene is possibly TRBD1 (5 bases). The CDR3 has 14 residues. V shed 6 bases and J shed 5 bases, with 16 bases lying between them. Per the germline V gene, CDR1 is MGHRA and CDR2 is YSYEKL. CDR3 nucleotides: TGCGCCAGCAGGGGGGTCGCGGGCGGGACTGAAGCTTTCTCT. Translating it yields CASRGVAGGTEAFS.

This clonotype has a handful of counts. The chain has TRBV7-2 and TRBJ2-5, with 9 nucleotides matching TRBD1. This CDR3 has 15 residues. With 5 bases clipped from V and 2 bases from J, the junction kept 6 bases outside the gene matches. Germline CDR1 SGHTA, CDR2 FQGNSA. The CDR3 DNA reads as TGTGCCAGCAGCGTCGGGACAGGGAGGCAAGAGACCCAGTACTTC. Translation gives CASSVGTGRQETQYF.

To note about this clonotype: A read error may be the cause here, since a much bigger clone is one base away. V is TRBV7-2 and J is TRBJ2-1, with D unresolved. The CDR3 consists of 13 residues. V was trimmed by 4 bases and J by 8 bases, leaving 12 bases between them. CDR1 and CDR2 (germline): SGHTA, FQGNSA. The CDR3: CASSWWSSHEQFF. CDR3 coding DNA: TGTGCCAGCAGCTGGTGGAGCTCCCATGAGCAGTTCTTC. Together with reference TRBV7-2 and TRBJ2-1, the CDR3 gives the full variable domain: GAGVSQSPSNKVTEKGKDVELRCDPISGHTALYWYRQSLGQGLEFLIYFQGNSAPDKSGLPSDRFSAERTGGSVSTLTIQRTQQEDSAVYLCASSWWSSHEQFFGPGTRLTVL.

There are a few counts of this clonotype. The chain carries TRBV4-1 and TRBJ2-7; 7 bases fit TRBD2. This CDR3 has 14 residues. CDR1 is MGHRA, CDR2 YSYEKL, per germline. V gave up 3 bases and J gave up 6 bases; unmatched junction bases: 8. CDR3 in amino acids: CASSHLGTISEQYF. CDR3 bases: TGCGCCAGCAGCCACCTCGGGACTATCAGCGAGCAGTACTTC.

The chain couples TRBV19 to TRBJ1-5; D possibly corresponds to TRBD1 (5 bases). Per the germline V gene, CDR1 is LNHDA and CDR2 is SQIVND (reference sequence). This CDR3 comprises 15 residues. The V end lost 7 bases, the J end lost 0 bases, and 13 bases lay between the germline ends. In nucleotides, the CDR3 is TGTGCCAGTACGGGAGGGGATTATAGCAATCAGCCCCAGCATTTT. Its translation: CASTGGDYSNQPQHF.

This sequence joins TRBV7-9 and TRBJ2-5, with D possibly being TRBD1 (6 bases). This CDR3 contains 14 residues. V was cut by 5 bases and J by 1 base, with 11 bases left in between. CDR1 SEHNR and CDR2 FQNEAQ come from the germline V gene (reference sequence). The CDR3 region has the DNA TGTGCCAGCAGCGCGACAGGACTCCAAGAGACCCAGTACTTC. Its translation: CASSATGLQETQYF.